Detailed here is one T cell receptor beta chain. The data belong to a study of a mutant IDH1 vaccine in newly diagnosed glioma. Looking at the study overall: Treated patients had a mean age of around 39 years and a sex split that was approximately 62% male and 37.5% female. Standard pretreatment was either radiotherapy, temozolomide, or, for most, radiochemotherapy with temozolomide.

Time point of the sample: baseline, week 1 (first vaccination visit). Treatment described: pre-vaccination baseline after standard-of-care therapy. Measured with immunoSEQ multiplex PCR; TCRdb has only the in-frame clones, and not every one. The table shows around 64,000 clones, with about 86% occurring only once. The sample was peripheral blood mononuclear cells (PBMCs), taken from a glioma patient treated with radiotherapy, temozolomide or both. This receptor was identified in a woman between 18 and 29 years old with glioma. Some clones in this sample may be carry-over from other donors' samples.

The CDR3 sequence: CSVGGYNEQFF. The CDR3, as DNA: TGCAGTGTGGGGGGATACAATGAGCAGTTCTTC. The rearrangement uses TRBV20-1 and TRBJ2-1, with D possibly TRBD2 on 6 matching bases. Trimming removed 7 bases at V and 4 bases at J, with 8 bases between. Germline CDR1 is DFQATT and CDR2 is SNEGSKA (reference sequence). The CDR3 has 11 residues.